This entry lists 30 T cell receptor beta chains sequenced from one sample in a study of spatial heterogeneity in lung cancer (dated by TCRdb to the late 2010s). Broad study findings and their caveats: The tumor nonsynonymous mutation count correlated with the number of expanded intratumoral alpha and beta TCRs.

The protocol used for the library was 5' RACE. The sequencer was a NextSeq 500. The public sequencing data were trimmed at Q25 with fastp and processed into clonotypes with MiXCR by TCRdb, which kept only in-frame beta chains. Rows with one shared CDR3 protein collapse into an entry with the most common genes and DNA. This sample gives around 18,000 distinct CDR3 sequences in total; about 9.6% of them show up just once. About 20% of the sample lies in the top ten. The label giving this sample's time point can be read as: sample taken at primary tumor resection. These receptors have no known antigen. The material was lung tumor tissue, obtained at surgery. Receptor source: a female donor with early-stage non-small cell lung cancer.

Worth noting for this clonotype: For a library built for alpha chains, this beta chain is a stray read; little rests on its size. V gene TRBV29-1 combines with J gene TRBJ2-1; no reliable D call. V was pared by 0 bases and J by 3 bases, with 3 bases between. The V gene's germline CDR1 is SQVTM and CDR2 ANQGSEA. The CDR3 has 12 amino acids. The CDR3, as DNA: TGCAGCGTTGAAGAGGTCTACAATGAGCAGTTCTTC. It yields the protein CSVEEVYNEQFF.

For this clonotype: This beta chain slipped into a library made for alpha chains as a stray read, so its size is not meaningful. The rearrangement links TRBV2 to TRBJ1-1; TRBD1 is a possible D gene (5 bases). The CDR3 runs 12 residues. In germline, CDR1 is SNHLY, CDR2 FYNNEI. With 4 bases removed from V and 3 bases from J, the gap between germline ends came to 6 bases. CDR3: CASSVQDTEAFF. The CDR3 DNA follows: TGTGCCAGCAGTGTACAGGACACTGAAGCTTTCTTT.

This clonotype appeared many times. With the library built for alpha chains, this beta chain is off target and its frequency is not meaningful. The V call is TRBV7-2, the J call TRBJ2-7; the D is unclear. The CDR3 covers 16 residues. The germline V gene encodes CDR1 SGHTA and CDR2 FQGNSA. Trimming took 3 bases from V and 0 from J, leaving 15 bases between them. The DNA for the CDR3 is TGTGCCAGCAGCTTTGGCGGATTCGTGAGCTCCTACGAGCAGTACTTC. Translated: CASSFGGFVSSYEQYF.

As regards this clonotype: The size of this beta chain means little, since it is a stray read in a library made for alpha chains. J is TRBJ1-2 and V is TRBV2, with TRBD1 identical over 9 bases. The CDR3 totals 16 residues. The J segment lost 5 bases and the V segment lost 4 bases, leaving 11 bases of the junction unmatched. In germline, CDR1 is SNHLY, CDR2 FYNNEI. The CDR3 DNA follows: TGTGCCAGCAGTGTCGGACAGGGGTTTTTCGGGTATGGCTACACCTTC. It translates to CASSVGQGFFGYGYTF.

Concerning this clonotype itself: One base away lies a much larger clone, so this may be a sequencing read error. This beta chain lies outside the target of a library built for alpha chains; its clone size means little. DNA for the CDR3: TGTGCCAGCAGCGGAGGGGACAGGTCCAAAGAGACCCAGTACTTC. Amino acid sequence: CASSGGDRSKETQYF. This rearrangement joins TRBV5-4 to TRBJ2-5; TRBD1 matches at 8 bases. Germline assignment: CDR1 SGHNT and CDR2 YYREEE (reference sequence). The CDR3 sequence is 15 residues long. With 4 bases clipped from V and 3 bases from J, the junction kept 8 bases outside the gene matches.

This clonotype came up many times. This beta chain turned up in a library designed for alpha chains; as an off-target read, its abundance says little. The J gene is TRBJ1-4, the V gene TRBV7-9, with 7 nucleotides matching TRBD1. Trimming cost V 3 bases and J 9 bases; bases outside gene matches: 10. The CDR3 runs to 15 residues. Germline V CDR1 and CDR2: SEHNR, FQNEAQ (reference sequence). DNA of the CDR3: TGTGCCAGCAGCTTCCCGGGACAGATGGAGAAAAAACTGTTTTTT. Protein product: CASSFPGQMEKKLFF.

This clonotype was seen only a few times. This beta chain appears as a stray read in a library generated for alpha chains; its size is not informative. V and J are TRBV7-9 and TRBJ2-7; D not resolved. This CDR3 has 14 amino acids. The germline V gene has CDR1 SEHNR and CDR2 FQNEAQ (reference sequence). V was clipped by 4 bases and J by 4 bases, with 14 bases between them. DNA for the CDR3: TGTGCCAGCAGCTCCCGGGCCACCCCTTACGAGCAGTACTTC. Translating gives CASSSRATPYEQYF.

This clonotype showed up many times. The library was prepared for alpha chains; this beta chain is a stray read, so its frequency means little. V gene TRBV29-1 combines with J gene TRBJ2-3; weak D call: TRBD2 (6 bases). Germline CDR1 and CDR2: SQVTM and ANQGSEA. CDR3 length equals 12 residues. Trimming stripped 4 bases from V and 4 bases from J, with 9 bases between. CDR3 in amino acids: CSVVEGSDTQYF. CDR3 bases: TGCAGCGTTGTGGAGGGTTCAGATACGCAGTATTTT.

Concerning this clonotype: A junction boundary mismatches the germline segment, possibly from a read error. With the library built for alpha chains, this beta chain is off target and its frequency is not meaningful. CDR3 in amino acids: CASRLSRDTEAFF. CDR3 DNA: TGTGCCAGCAGGTTAAGCAGGGACACTGAAGCTTTCTTT. The chain links TRBV7-3 to TRBJ1-1, with D possibly TRBD1 on 5 matching bases. Germline lookup yields CDR1 SGHTA and CDR2 FQGTGA. The CDR3 has 13 residues.

Note on this clonotype: This beta chain is an off-target read within a library intended for alpha chains, so its frequency means little. This chain uses TRBV20-1 with TRBJ2-7; no reliable D call. Trimming took 6 bases from V and 5 from J, leaving 17 bases between them. This CDR3 spans 13 amino acids. The germline CDR1 and CDR2 sequences are DFQATT and SNEGSKA (reference sequence). CDR3 DNA: TGCAGTGCCCTCGGACCCCCCGGGCACGAGCAGTACTTC. This sequence encodes CSALGPPGHEQYF.

A word on this clonotype: Found in a library prepared for alpha chains, this beta chain is an off-target read, and its abundance has little meaning. This chain uses TRBV2 with TRBJ2-7; tentatively, D is TRBD1 (6 bases). With 6 bases removed from V and 5 bases from J, the gap between germline ends came to 17 bases. Germline values: CDR1 SNHLY, CDR2 FYNNEI. The CDR3 runs to 14 residues. CDR3 nucleotides: TGTGCCAGCAGGGCCACAGGGTCCGGGGACGAGCAGTACTTC. It yields the protein CASRATGSGDEQYF. Drawing the rest from reference TRBV2 and TRBJ2-7, the complete variable domain is EPEVTQTPSHQVTQMGQEVILRCVPISNHLYFYWYRQILGQKVEFLVSFYNNEISEKSEIFDDQFSVERPDGSNFTLKIRSTKLEDSAMYFCASRATGSGDEQYFGPGTRLTVT.

This clonotype has just a few counts. Within a library made for alpha chains, this beta chain is off target, and its count is uninformative. The chain combines TRBV20-1 with TRBJ2-3; D possibly matches TRBD1 or TRBD2 (5 bases each). Trimming removed 4 bases at V and 3 bases at J, with 17 bases between. Germline V gene sequence: CDR1 DFQATT, CDR2 SNEGSKA (reference sequence). This CDR3 has 15 amino acids. In DNA, the CDR3 is TGCAGTGCTACCGACCCGGTGAGGGGAACAGATACGCAGTATTTT. This translates into CSATDPVRGTDTQYF.

In this sample, this clonotype turned up many times. This beta chain is an off-target read within a library intended for alpha chains, so its frequency means little. The genes are TRBV30 and TRBJ1-1, with 8 bases lining up with TRBD1. J gave up 11 bases and V 4 bases, and 9 bases lay outside the gene matches. The CDR3 extends over 12 amino acids. Germline V gene sequence: CDR1 GTSNPN, CDR2 SVGIG (reference sequence). The CDR3, as DNA: TGTGCCTGGAACGAGGGACAGGCGGAGGCTTTCTTT. Its protein is CAWNEGQAEAFF.

In its sample, this clonotype was seen many times. For a library built for alpha chains, this beta chain is a stray read; little rests on its size. This chain connects TRBV5-1 to TRBJ2-1; TRBD1 is a possible D gene (6 bases). V dropped 2 bases and J dropped 6 bases, with 9 bases sitting between them. Germline values: CDR1 SGHRS, CDR2 YFSETQ. The CDR3 length is 13 residues. The CDR3 spells CASSFQGINEQFF. As DNA, the CDR3 is TGCGCCAGCAGCTTCCAGGGGATCAATGAGCAGTTCTTC.

This clonotype was seen ten or more times. Little can be read into the size of this beta chain, an off-target read in a library designed for alpha chains. The rearrangement uses TRBV6-5 and TRBJ1-5; D gene ambiguous. Germline lookup yields CDR1 MNHEY and CDR2 SVGAGI. The CDR3 is 13 residues long. The V gene lost 6 bases and the J gene lost 8 bases, with 14 bases spanning the gap. The CDR3: CASRGGPWEPQHF. The CDR3 coding sequence is TGTGCCAGCAGGGGAGGACCTTGGGAGCCCCAGCATTTT.

This clonotype showed up many times. Since the library was made to target alpha chains, this beta chain is a stray read and its abundance is not meaningful. This chain links TRBV6-2 or TRBV6-3 with TRBJ1-2; D call uncertain. The CDR3 sequence is 13 residues long. In germline, CDR1 is MNHEY, CDR2 SVGEGT. Trimming removed 4 bases at V and 0 bases at J, with 6 bases between. The CDR3 spells CASSSRSNYGYTF. Written as DNA, the CDR3 is TGTGCCAGCAGTTCGCGGTCTAACTATGGCTACACCTTC.

Within the sample, this clonotype is medium-sized. Since the library was made to target alpha chains, this beta chain is a stray read and its abundance is not meaningful. V and J are TRBV6-1 and TRBJ1-1, with 9 bases identical to TRBD1. Per the germline V gene, CDR1 is MNHNS and CDR2 is SASEGT. This CDR3 is 17 amino acids long. V trimming: 6 bases; J trimming: 6 bases; junction bases outside the gene matches: 17. The CDR3 bases are TGTGCCAGCAGGCGAACACCCGGGACAGGGTCTGGGGCTGAAGCTTTCTTT. Its translation is CASRRTPGTGSGAEAFF.

This clonotype was observed at least ten times. A library made for alpha chains picked up this beta chain off target, so its size means little. V is TRBV5-5 and J is TRBJ2-2; D ambiguous. Germline V CDR1 and CDR2: SGHKS, YYEKEE (reference sequence). The CDR3 runs to 15 residues. Trimming cost V 3 bases and J 5 bases, with 14 bases left between them. The DNA for the CDR3 is TGTGCCAGCAGCTCGAAGCAAATCGGGACCGGGGAGCTGTTTTTT. This sequence encodes CASSSKQIGTGELFF.

This clonotype was observed many times. The library was prepared for alpha chains; this beta chain is a stray read, so its frequency means little. CDR3 sequence: CASSSEPFAQGGYGYTF. The DNA for the CDR3 is TGTGCCAGCAGCTCAGAGCCCTTCGCTCAGGGAGGCTATGGCTACACCTTC. J is TRBJ1-2 and V is TRBV5-5; weak D call: TRBD1 (5 bases). The CDR3 contains 17 residues. Trimming removed 3 bases from V and 4 bases from J, with 22 bases in between. Germline loops: CDR1 SGHKS, CDR2 YYEKEE (reference sequence).

This clonotype was counted many times. The library was built for alpha chains, so this beta chain is an off-target read and its size means little. V is TRBV6-1 and J is TRBJ1-2; possible D gene TRBD1, 6 bases. The germline gives CDR1 MNHNS, CDR2 SASEGT. The V gene lost 2 bases and the J gene lost 7 bases, with 14 bases spanning the gap. This CDR3 spans 14 amino acids. CDR3 amino acids: CASSELRLTGGYTF. For the CDR3, the DNA is TGTGCCAGCAGTGAACTTAGGTTGACAGGTGGCTACACCTTC.

This clonotype is categorized as medium-sized. Because this beta chain is a stray read in a library intended to capture alpha chains, its abundance should not be given much weight. The V call is TRBV7-6, the J call TRBJ1-6; D perhaps matches TRBD1 (5 bases). The CDR3 has 14 amino acids. Trimming stripped 3 bases from V and 11 bases from J, with 14 bases between. Germline loops: CDR1 SGHVS, CDR2 FNYEAQ. In DNA form, the CDR3 reads TGTGCCAGCAGCTTCGGCGGGGCCGGGCCACCCCTCCACTTT. Its translation is CASSFGGAGPPLHF.

This clonotype was recorded many times. The size of this beta chain means little, since it is a stray read in a library made for alpha chains. This chain links TRBV4-1 with TRBJ1-3, with a possible D match to TRBD1 (6 bases). The germline V gene encodes CDR1 MGHRA and CDR2 YSYEKL. CDR3 length: 16 residues. V was cut by 2 bases and J by 0 bases, with 11 bases left in between. The CDR3 bases are TGCGCCAGCAGCCAACTGGGGGCCTCCTCTGGAAACACCATATATTTT. Translation gives CASSQLGASSGNTIYF.

Of note for this clonotype: Being off target in a library aimed at alpha chains, this beta chain has a size of little meaning. The rearrangement links TRBV2 to TRBJ2-3; D not certain. This CDR3 has 14 residues. Trimming took off 6 bases at V and 1 base at J, with 11 bases between the two ends. Per the germline V gene, CDR1 is SNHLY and CDR2 is FYNNEI. The DNA for the CDR3 is TGTGCCAGCAGCGGAGAGCTAGGCACAGATACGCAGTATTTT. This gives the protein CASSGELGTDTQYF.

With regard to this clonotype: This beta chain came through as a stray read in a library set up for alpha chains, and its size says little. The chain links TRBV10-2 to TRBJ2-5, with 9 bases aligning to TRBD1. V lost 5 bases to trimming and J lost 3 bases; unmatched junction nucleotides: 13. Germline values: CDR1 WSHSY, CDR2 SAAADI. The CDR3 covers 17 residues. The CDR3, as DNA: TGCGCCAGCAGTATTACTCCGGGACAGGGAAAGGAAGAGACCCAGTACTTC. This codes for CASSITPGQGKEETQYF.

Worth noting for this clonotype: A library prepared for alpha chains yielded this beta chain as an off-target read; its size is of little meaning. The chain combines TRBV7-9 with TRBJ1-1; D call uncertain. The germline CDR1 and CDR2 sequences are SEHNR and FQNEAQ (reference sequence). This CDR3 comprises 15 residues. Trimming removed 2 bases from V and 1 base from J, with 11 bases in between. The CDR3 DNA is TGTGCCAGCAGCTTATTTTTCGGGCAGAACACTGAAGCTTTCTTT. Translated: CASSLFFGQNTEAFF.

This clonotype is medium-sized within its sample. The library was designed around alpha chains, so this beta chain is a stray read whose abundance carries little weight. The chain joins TRBV5-1 to TRBJ2-5; possibly TRBD2 for D (6 bases). This CDR3 is 15 amino acids long. Germline assignment: CDR1 SGHRS and CDR2 YFSETQ. Trimming removed 3 bases from V and 2 bases from J, with 14 bases in between. CDR3 DNA sequence: TGCGCCAGCAGCTCTACCGGGGGACTTCAAGAGACCCAGTACTTC. Amino acid sequence: CASSSTGGLQETQYF. Combining the CDR3 with reference TRBV5-1 and TRBJ2-5 gives the whole variable domain KAGVTQTPRYLIKTRGQQVTLSCSPISGHRSVSWYQQTPGQGLQFLFEYFSETQRNKGNFPGRFSGRQFSNSRSEMNVSTLELGDSALYLCASSSTGGLQETQYFGPGTRLLVL.

With regard to this clonotype: The library was designed around alpha chains, so this beta chain is a stray read whose abundance carries little weight. V gene TRBV6-5 combines with J gene TRBJ1-5; the D gene is possibly TRBD1 (5 bases). With 4 bases removed from V and 6 bases from J, the gap between germline ends came to 13 bases. The germline V gene encodes CDR1 MNHEY and CDR2 SVGAGI. The CDR3 runs to 14 residues. The CDR3 loop is CASSWRGVGQPQHF. Written as DNA, the CDR3 is TGTGCCAGCAGTTGGCGGGGGGTCGGTCAGCCCCAGCATTTT.

Worth noting for this clonotype: Because the library targeted alpha chains, this beta chain is an off-target read whose size means little. This chain uses TRBV2 with TRBJ1-6; tentatively, D is TRBD1 (5 bases). Per the germline V gene, CDR1 is SNHLY and CDR2 is FYNNEI. V lost 0 bases and J lost 10, with 13 bases in between. CDR3 length: 15 residues. This CDR3 reads CASSEAGQWDSPLHF. The DNA of the CDR3 is TGTGCCAGCAGTGAAGCCGGCCAATGGGACTCACCCCTCCACTTT. The variable domain in full, with the rest retrieved from reference TRBV2 and TRBJ1-6, is EPEVTQTPSHQVTQMGQEVILRCVPISNHLYFYWYRQILGQKVEFLVSFYNNEISEKSEIFDDQFSVERPDGSNFTLKIRSTKLEDSAMYFCASSEAGQWDSPLHFGNGTRLTVT.

A word on this clonotype: This beta chain is off target for a library built for alpha chains, so its abundance means little. The chain employs TRBV20-1 and TRBJ1-5; D not resolved. The V gene's germline CDR1 is DFQATT and CDR2 SNEGSKA (reference sequence). CDR3 size: 14 residues. V was pared by 5 bases and J by 2 bases, with 13 bases between. Written as DNA, the CDR3 is TGCAGTGCTTGGACCTCGTCGGGCAATCAGCCCCAGCATTTT. It encodes CSAWTSSGNQPQHF.

Many counts were recorded for this clonotype. This beta chain represents an off-target read in a library built for alpha chains; its size is of limited meaning. This sequence joins TRBV20-1 and TRBJ2-3; 8 bases map to TRBD2. Germline V gene lookup returns CDR1 DFQATT and CDR2 SNEGSKA (reference sequence). With 3 bases clipped from V and 1 base from J, the junction kept 3 bases outside the gene matches. The CDR3 extends over 14 amino acids. CDR3 amino acids: CSASTAGGTDTQYF. CDR3 bases: TGCAGTGCTAGTACAGCGGGGGGCACAGATACGCAGTATTTT.